The sequence of this TCR beta chain was determined in a study of fetal regulatory T cell absence and autoimmunity. Some clones are missing from TCRdb's copy, which holds only in-frame ones; the method was immunoSEQ multiplex PCR. The sample lists tens of thousands of clones, about 80% occurring once. The specimen was cord blood. This TCR came from a newborn boy with IPEX syndrome.

This CDR3 is CASSLGPAAQYF. CDR3 nucleotide sequence: TGTGCCAGCAGCTTAGGTCCGGCCGCACAGTACTTC. The genes are TRBV13 and TRBJ2-7; unclear D gene. Trimming shortened V by 0 bases and J by 10 bases, and 10 bases separated the two germline ends. CDR1 PRHDT and CDR2 FYEKMQ come from the germline V gene (reference sequence). There are 12 residues in the CDR3.